This TCR beta chain emerged from a study of CD8 T cells in ankylosing spondylitis. Remarks on this clonotype: Antigen unknown.

The V segment lost 7 bases and the J segment 6 bases; nucleotides outside the gene matches: 7. This CDR3 region has 14 residues. The germline CDR1 and CDR2 sequences are SNHLY and FYNNEI. Findings and caveats of the study: Seemingly distinctive of ankylosing spondylitis blood was a TCR beta motif formed by eight highly homologous variants.

TCRdb independently ran MiXCR on the 5' RACE reads; one entry per CDR3 protein. The sample contains roughly 470,000 distinct CDR3 sequences, roughly 25% of which appear only once. Sequencing input: blood, either unsorted or a sorted T cell fraction (not recorded which). This chain joins TRBV2 and TRBJ2-2; 8 positions agree with TRBD1. The sequence came from a male donor with ankylosing spondylitis. The CDR3 DNA reads as TGTGCCAGCAAGACGGGACAGGAGGCCGGGGAGCTGTTTTTT. Protein: CASKTGQEAGELFF.